This TCR beta chain comes out of a study of blood T cell repertoires in COVID-19. CDR3 length: 15 amino acids. Germline CDR1 and CDR2: MNHEY and SMNVEV (reference sequence). With V trimmed by 5 bases and J by 4 bases, 5 bases remained unmatched. Measured with immunoSEQ multiplex PCR; TCRdb has only the in-frame clones, and not every one. Altogether about 160,000 clones are present, 85% to 95% being singletons, with the ten largest covering approximately 4.6%. This rearrangement joins TRBV27 to TRBJ1-5, with 10 bases lining up with TRBD1. The TCR was taken from a woman between 45 and 60 years old with acute or convalescent COVID-19. Material for sequencing was peripheral blood. The CDR3 nucleotides read TGTGCCAGCAGTCCCGGGACAGGGGTTAATCAGCCCCAGCATTTT. Translated: CASSPGTGVNQPQHF.